This TCR beta chain appears in the sequencing data of a study of cytomegalovirus exposure and HLA in healthy donors. The study, taken as a whole, reports: Some V segments, TRBV6-2 and TRBV6-3 among them, were indistinguishable and were therefore excluded. Cytomegalovirus association was assigned to approximately 160 TCR beta chains.

CDR1 and CDR2 from the germline V gene are SGDLS and YYNGEE. There are 12 residues in the CDR3. Amplification used 60 Vbeta primers and 13 Jbeta primers. Produced via immunoSEQ multiplex PCR; TCRdb's table is partial and in-frame only. The repertoire holds some 150,000 clones, with around 77% as singletons. In the case of this clone: Its target is not known.

The receptor's source is a female donor in good health and CMV-seronegative. The sequenced sample consisted of PBMCs. V gene TRBV9 combines with J gene TRBJ2-5, with TRBD1 matching over 7 bases. The J call may be mistaken, given a closer DNA end match to TRBJ2-7. The CDR3 protein is CASSQTGNEQYF. The DNA of the CDR3 is TGTGCCAGCAGCCAGACAGGGAACGAGCAGTACTTC.